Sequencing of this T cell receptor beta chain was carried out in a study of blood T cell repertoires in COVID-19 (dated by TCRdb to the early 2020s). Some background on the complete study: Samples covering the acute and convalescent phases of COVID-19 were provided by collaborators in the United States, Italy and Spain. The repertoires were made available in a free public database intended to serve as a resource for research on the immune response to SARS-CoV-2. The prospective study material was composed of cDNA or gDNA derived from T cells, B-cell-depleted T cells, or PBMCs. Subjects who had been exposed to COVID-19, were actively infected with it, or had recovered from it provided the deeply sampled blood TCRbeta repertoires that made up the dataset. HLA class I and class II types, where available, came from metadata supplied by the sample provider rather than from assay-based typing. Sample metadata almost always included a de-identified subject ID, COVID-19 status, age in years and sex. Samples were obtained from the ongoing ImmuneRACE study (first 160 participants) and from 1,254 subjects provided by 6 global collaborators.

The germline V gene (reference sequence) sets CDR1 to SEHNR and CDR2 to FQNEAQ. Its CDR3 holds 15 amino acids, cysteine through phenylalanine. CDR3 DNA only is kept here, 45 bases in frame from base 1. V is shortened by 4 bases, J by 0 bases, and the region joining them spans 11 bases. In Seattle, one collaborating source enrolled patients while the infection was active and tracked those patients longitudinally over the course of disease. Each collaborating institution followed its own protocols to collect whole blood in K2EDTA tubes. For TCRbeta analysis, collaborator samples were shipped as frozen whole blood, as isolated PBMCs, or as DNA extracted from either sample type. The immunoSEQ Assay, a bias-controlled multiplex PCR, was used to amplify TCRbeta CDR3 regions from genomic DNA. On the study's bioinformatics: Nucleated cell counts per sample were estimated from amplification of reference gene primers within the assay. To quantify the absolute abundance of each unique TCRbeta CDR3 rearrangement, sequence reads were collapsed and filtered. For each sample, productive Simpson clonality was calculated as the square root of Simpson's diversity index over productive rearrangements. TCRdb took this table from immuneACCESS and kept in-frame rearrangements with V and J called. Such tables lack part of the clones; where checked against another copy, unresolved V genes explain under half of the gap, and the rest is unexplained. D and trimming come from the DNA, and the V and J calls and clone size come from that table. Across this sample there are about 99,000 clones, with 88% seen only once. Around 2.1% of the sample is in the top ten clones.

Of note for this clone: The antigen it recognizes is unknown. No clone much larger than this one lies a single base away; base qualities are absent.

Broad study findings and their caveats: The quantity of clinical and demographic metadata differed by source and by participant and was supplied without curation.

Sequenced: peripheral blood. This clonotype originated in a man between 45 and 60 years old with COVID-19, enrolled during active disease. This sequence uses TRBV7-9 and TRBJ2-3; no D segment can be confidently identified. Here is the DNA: TGTGCCAGCAGCTGTCCGGGTCCTAGCACAGATACGCAGTATTTT. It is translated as CASSCPGPSTDTQYF.